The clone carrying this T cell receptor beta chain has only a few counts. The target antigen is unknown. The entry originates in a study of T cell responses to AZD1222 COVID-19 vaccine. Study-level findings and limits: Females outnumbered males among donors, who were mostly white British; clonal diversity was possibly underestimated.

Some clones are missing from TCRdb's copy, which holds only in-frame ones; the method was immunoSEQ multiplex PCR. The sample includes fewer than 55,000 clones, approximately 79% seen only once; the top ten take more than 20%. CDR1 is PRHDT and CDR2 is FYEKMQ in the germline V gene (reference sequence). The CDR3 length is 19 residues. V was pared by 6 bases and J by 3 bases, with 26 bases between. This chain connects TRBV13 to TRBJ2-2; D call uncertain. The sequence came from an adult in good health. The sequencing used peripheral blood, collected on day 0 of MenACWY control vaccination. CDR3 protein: CASSILEDDRRTYTGELFF. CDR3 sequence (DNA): TGTGCCAGCAGTATCCTTGAAGATGACCGTCGAACTTACACCGGGGAGCTGTTTTTT.